This T cell receptor beta chain derives from a study of blood T cell repertoires in COVID-19. Germline V CDR1 and CDR2: MDHEN, SYDVKM. This CDR3 has 14 residues. The V and J ends lost 4 bases and 4 bases, in that order; junction bases with no gene match: 6. Clones were read by immunoSEQ multiplex PCR, and TCRdb kept only the in-frame ones, dropping some. The sample has over 300,000 clones, around 87% seen once. This clonotype was sampled from a man aged 18 to 29 with active or convalescent COVID-19. The chain has TRBV28 and TRBJ1-2, with TRBD1 identical over 7 bases. Sequenced material: peripheral blood. The CDR3 spells CASSSGGGGYGYTF. CDR3 DNA: TGTGCCAGCAGTTCTGGAGGGGGCGGCTATGGCTACACCTTC.